Presented here are 9 T cell receptor beta chains from one specimen sequenced in a study of Graves' ophthalmopathy and Graves' hyperthyroidism. TCR beta CDR3 regions were amplified from RNA transcripts. A first-round RT-PCR used HTBI primers, followed by a second-round multiplex PCR. TCRdb passed the multiplex PCR reads through MiXCR, listing each CDR3 protein once. Of more than 1,000,000 distinct CDR3 sequences listed, about 40% are singletons. Sequencing input: peripheral blood or thyroid tissue (not recorded which). The receptor set was obtained from an adult man with Graves' hyperthyroidism.

This clonotype was counted at least ten times. The chain recombines TRBV14 with TRBJ2-5, with D possibly matching TRBD2 (6 bases). The V and J ends lost 1 base and 5 bases respectively, with 14 bases between them. This CDR3 region has 15 residues. Germline V gene sequence: CDR1 SGHDN, CDR2 FVKESK. This chain's CDR3 is CASSQVTGAGETQYF. Here the CDR3 DNA reads TGTGCCAGCAGCCAAGTGACGGGAGCGGGTGAGACCCAGTACTTC. The full variable domain, in which reference TRBV14 and TRBJ2-5 provide the parts outside the CDR3, is EAGVTQFPSHSVIEKGQTVTLRCDPISGHDNLYWYRRVMGKEIKFLLHFVKESKQDESGMPNNRFLAERTGGTYSTLKVQPAELEDSGVYFCASSQVTGAGETQYFGPGTRLLVL.

The V gene is TRBV9, the J gene TRBJ2-5; no clear D. There are 13 residues in the CDR3. Germline CDR1 reads SGDLS; CDR2 reads YYNGEE. V gave up 3 bases and J gave up 2 bases, with 8 bases separating them. The CDR3 loop is CASSATWQETQYF. The CDR3 DNA is TGTGCCAGCAGCGCAACGTGGCAAGAGACCCAGTACTTC. Based on the CDR3 plus reference TRBV9 and TRBJ2-5, the full variable domain is DSGVTQTPKHLITATGQRVTLRCSPRSGDLSVYWYQQSLDQGLQFLIQYYNGEERAKGNILERFSAQQFPDLHSELNLSSLELGDSALYFCASSATWQETQYFGPGTRLLVL.

This clonotype was seen many times. V gene TRBV7-9 combines with J gene TRBJ2-5; D remains ambiguous. The ends were cut back, 3 bases at V and 0 bases at J, with 14 bases in the middle. The CDR3 is 16 residues long. Germline V gene lookup returns CDR1 SEHNR and CDR2 FQNEAQ (reference sequence). CDR3 sequence: CASSLAAQAYQETQYF. The DNA of the CDR3 is TGTGCCAGCAGCTTGGCCGCTCAGGCGTACCAAGAGACCCAGTACTTC.

In its sample, this clonotype was seen many times. V gene TRBV30 combines with J gene TRBJ2-5; D not certain. This CDR3 is 11 amino acids long. Germline V lookup: CDR1 GTSNPN, CDR2 SVGIG (reference sequence). V was trimmed by 0 bases and J by 5 bases, leaving 4 bases between them. The chain's CDR3 is CAWSVGETQYF. The DNA of the CDR3 is TGTGCCTGGAGTGTTGGTGAGACCCAGTACTTC.

This clonotype occurred a few times. This chain links TRBV9 with TRBJ2-7; 10 positions agree with TRBD2. The junction had 14 bases not matched to a gene; V was cut back by 4 bases and J by 7 bases. CDR1 is SGDLS, CDR2 YYNGEE, per germline. This CDR3 has 16 amino acids. CDR3 sequence: CASSLKSGRGTGEQYF. The DNA of the CDR3 is TGTGCCAGCAGCTTAAAGAGCGGGAGGGGAACGGGGGAGCAGTACTTC.

This sequence joins TRBV12-5 and TRBJ2-5; the D gene is possibly TRBD2 (6 bases). CDR3 length: 15 amino acids. CDR1 is LGHNT and CDR2 is FRNRAP in the germline V gene. V was cut by 0 bases and J by 5 bases, with 13 bases left in between. CDR3 protein: CASGLVSGVTETQYF. DNA for the CDR3: TGTGCTAGTGGTTTGGTATCGGGAGTTACCGAGACCCAGTACTTC.

This clonotype has just a few counts. The chain has TRBV15 and TRBJ2-7; 9 bases agree with TRBD1. The CDR3 has 15 residues. The V gene's germline CDR1 is LNHNV and CDR2 YYDKDF (reference sequence). J was trimmed by 4 bases and V by 0 bases; bases with no gene match: 4. Written as DNA, the CDR3 is TGTGCCACCAGCAGAGAAGGACAGGGGTTATACGAGCAGTACTTC. This gives the protein CATSREGQGLYEQYF.

This clonotype was seen at least ten times. V and J are TRBV6-4 and TRBJ2-2; the match to TRBD1 covers 7 bases. The ends lost 3 bases at V and 6 bases at J; junction bases unmatched: 4. CDR1 and CDR2 from the germline V gene are MRHNA and SNTAGT. CDR3 size: 14 residues. DNA for the CDR3: TGTGCCAGCAGTGAAACAGGGGAAGCCGGGGAGCTGTTTTTT. Its translation: CASSETGEAGELFF.

The sample holds many counts of this clonotype. This chain connects TRBV2 to TRBJ1-6; no clear D gene. CDR1 and CDR2 from the germline V gene are SNHLY and FYNNEI. This CDR3 contains 15 residues. Trimming removed 6 bases at V and 7 bases at J, with 16 bases between. The CDR3 DNA follows: TGTGCCAGCAGCGGACGGGAAAGGGCGAATTCACCCCTCCACTTT. It yields the protein CASSGRERANSPLHF.